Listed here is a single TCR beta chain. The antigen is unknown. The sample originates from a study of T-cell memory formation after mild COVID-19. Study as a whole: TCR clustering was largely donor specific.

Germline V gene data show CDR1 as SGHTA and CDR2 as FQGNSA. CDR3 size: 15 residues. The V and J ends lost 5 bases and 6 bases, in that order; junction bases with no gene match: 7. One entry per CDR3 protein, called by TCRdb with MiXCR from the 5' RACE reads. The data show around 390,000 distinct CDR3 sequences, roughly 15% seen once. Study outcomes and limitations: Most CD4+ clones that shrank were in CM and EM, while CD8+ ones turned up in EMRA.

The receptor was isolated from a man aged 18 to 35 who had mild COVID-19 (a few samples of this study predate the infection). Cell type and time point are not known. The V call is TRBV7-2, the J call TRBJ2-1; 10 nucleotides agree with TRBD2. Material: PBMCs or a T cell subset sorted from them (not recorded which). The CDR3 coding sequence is TGTGCCAGCAGCGCAGGGCTAGCGGGAGCCAATGAGCAGTTCTTC. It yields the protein CASSAGLAGANEQFF.